The 9 T cell receptor beta chains listed next were all sequenced from one sample in a study of identifying expanded T cells in peripheral blood. Sequencing used immunoSEQ multiplex PCR; TCRdb keeps in-frame clones, though not all of them. This sample has 100,000 or so clones, with about 90% found just once. Input material: blood. All receptors derive from a person aged 18 to 70 in good health.

The chain joins TRBV2 to TRBJ1-1; D remains unclear. V lost 4 bases and J 2 bases, leaving 11 bases between the germline ends. Germline CDR1 reads SNHLY; CDR2 reads FYNNEI. This CDR3 has 14 amino acids. The CDR3: CASSGTLSNTEAFF. DNA for the CDR3: TGTGCCAGCAGTGGGACGTTATCTAACACTGAAGCTTTCTTT.

This sequence joins TRBV19 and TRBJ1-1; TRBD1 might be the D (6 bases). V shed 6 bases and J shed 3 bases, with 14 bases lying between them. Germline loops: CDR1 LNHDA, CDR2 SQIVND (reference sequence). The CDR3 spans 14 residues. Here the CDR3 DNA reads TGTGCCAGTAGCGCACAGGGACTTGACACTGAAGCTTTCTTT. Translated: CASSAQGLDTEAFF.

This chain links TRBV6-1 with TRBJ1-2; tentatively, D is TRBD1 (5 bases). This CDR3 comprises 13 residues. Trimming removed 7 bases from V and 8 bases from J, with 17 bases in between. Germline CDR1 reads MNHNS; CDR2 reads SASEGT. CDR3 loop: CASTVGEPGGYTF. The CDR3 nucleotides are TGTGCCAGCACCGTGGGGGAGCCTGGCGGCTACACCTTC.

The chain joins TRBV5-6 to TRBJ2-7; D remains unclear. The CDR3 sequence is 13 residues long. Trimming removed 5 bases at V and 6 bases at J, with 15 bases between. The V gene's germline CDR1 is SGHDT and CDR2 YYEEEE. The CDR3 loop reads CASRRGTDGEQYF. In DNA, the CDR3 is TGTGCCAGCAGACGAGGAACGGACGGCGAGCAGTACTTC.

The J gene is TRBJ2-7, the V gene TRBV30; 7 bases line up with TRBD1. The germline V gene encodes CDR1 GTSNPN and CDR2 SVGIG (reference sequence). The CDR3 extends over 12 amino acids. Trimming removed 3 bases from V and 4 bases from J; junction bases left unmatched: 3. The DNA of the CDR3 is TGTGCCTGGAGGAGGGACAGTTACGAGCAGTACTTC. Residues: CAWRRDSYEQYF.

The gene calls are TRBV11-2 and TRBJ2-1; the match to TRBD1 covers 8 bases. J lost 9 bases, V lost 1 base, and 8 bases had no gene match. The CDR3 is made up of 15 amino acids. The germline V gene encodes CDR1 SGHAT and CDR2 FQNNGV. The CDR3 region is CASSLVLTGGSEQFF. The CDR3 coding sequence is TGTGCCAGCAGCTTAGTCCTAACAGGGGGGAGTGAGCAGTTCTTC.

V usage is TRBV5-1 and J usage is TRBJ1-5, with TRBD1 as a possible D gene (6 bases). CDR3 length: 14 amino acids. Germline assignment: CDR1 SGHRS and CDR2 YFSETQ. V shed 2 bases and J shed 3 bases, with 9 bases lying between them. The chain's CDR3 is CASSFGGTNQPQHF. CDR3 DNA: TGCGCCAGCAGCTTCGGGGGCACCAATCAGCCCCAGCATTTT.

This clone has just one count. V gene TRBV7-3 combines with J gene TRBJ1-4; 9 bases agree with TRBD1. Germline loops: CDR1 SGHTA, CDR2 FQGTGA. Losses at the gene ends were 5 bases for V and 8 bases for J; bases not matched to a gene: 9. This CDR3 is built from 15 residues. The CDR3 loop is CASSPDRGRGEKLFF. In nucleotides, the CDR3 is TGTGCCAGCAGCCCGGACAGGGGTAGAGGAGAAAAACTGTTTTTT.

CDR3 coding DNA: TGTGCCAGTAGTATAGACCTACACTACCCATACGGCTACACCTTC. Protein product: CASSIDLHYPYGYTF. This sequence joins TRBV19 and TRBJ1-2; D is undetermined. The CDR3 loop spans 15 amino acids. Trimming removed 0 bases from V and 8 bases from J, with 16 bases in between. Per germline, CDR1 LNHDA and CDR2 SQIVND (reference sequence).